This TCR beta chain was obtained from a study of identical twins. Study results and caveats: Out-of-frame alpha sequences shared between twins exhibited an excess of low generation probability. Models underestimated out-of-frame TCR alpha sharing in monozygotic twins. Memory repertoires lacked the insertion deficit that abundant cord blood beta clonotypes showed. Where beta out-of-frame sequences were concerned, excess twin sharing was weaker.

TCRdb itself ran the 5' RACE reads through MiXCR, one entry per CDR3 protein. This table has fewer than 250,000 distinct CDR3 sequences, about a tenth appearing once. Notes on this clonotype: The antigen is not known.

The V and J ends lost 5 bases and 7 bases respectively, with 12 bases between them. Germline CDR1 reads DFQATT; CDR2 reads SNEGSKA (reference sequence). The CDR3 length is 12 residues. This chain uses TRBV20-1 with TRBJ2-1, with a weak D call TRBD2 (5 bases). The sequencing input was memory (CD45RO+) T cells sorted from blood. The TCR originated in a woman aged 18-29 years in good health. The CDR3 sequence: CSAPGGGNEQFF. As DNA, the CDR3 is TGCAGTGCTCCCGGAGGCGGAAATGAGCAGTTCTTC.